These 15 T cell receptor beta chains were sequenced from one sample in a study of shared clonotypes between healthy human individuals. Generated by immunoSEQ multiplex PCR, the TCRdb table keeps only in-frame clones and is missing some. The sample consists of approximately 510,000 clones, roughly 78% of them appearing once. Sequencing was carried out using PBMCs. These receptors were collected from a woman between 40 and 55 years old in good health. Some clones in this sample may be carry-over from other donors' samples.

Points on this clone: Other DNA sequences in this specimen translate into the identical CDR3. CDR3 loop: CASSYSENTGELFF. Written as DNA, the CDR3 is TGTGCCAGCAGTTACTCCGAGAACACCGGGGAGCTGTTTTTT. This sequence joins TRBV6-5 and TRBJ2-2; no clear D. The length of the CDR3 is 14 residues. CDR1 and CDR2 from the germline V gene are MNHEY and SVGAGI. V lost 0 bases, J lost 1 base, and 3 bases lay in between.

The V gene is TRBV4-3, the J gene TRBJ1-1; D remains unclear. The V end was cut by 2 bases, the J end by 4 bases, with 11 bases between. CDR3 length: 14 amino acids. Germline assignment: CDR1 LGHNA and CDR2 YSLEER. The CDR3 DNA reads as TGCGCCAGCAGCCAACGTACGTCGAGCACTGAAGCTTTCTTT. Protein: CASSQRTSSTEAFF.

This sequence joins TRBV19 and TRBJ2-2; 9 bases match TRBD2. CDR3 length: 13 amino acids. V was pared by 6 bases and J by 4 bases, with 0 bases of the junction left unmatched. Germline-derived CDR1 and CDR2 are LNHDA and SQIVND (reference sequence). CDR3 residues: CASRAGGTGELFF. CDR3 nucleotide sequence: TGTGCCAGTAGAGCGGGGGGCACCGGGGAGCTGTTTTTT. Together with reference TRBV19 and TRBJ2-2, the CDR3 gives the full variable domain: DGGITQSPKYLFRKEGQNVTLSCEQNLNHDAMYWYRQDPGQGLRLIYYSQIVNDFQKGDIAEGYSVSREKKESFPLTVTSAQKNPTAFYLCASRAGGTGELFFGEGSRLTVL.

The genes are TRBV10-3 and TRBJ2-7, with D possibly matching TRBD1 (5 bases). The CDR3 extends over 11 amino acids. The germline V and J ends were trimmed by 7 bases and 4 bases, with 8 bases remaining between them. The germline V gene encodes CDR1 ENHRY and CDR2 SYGVKD. The chain's CDR3 is CAIMQGYEQYF. The CDR3 DNA follows: TGTGCCATCATGCAGGGTTACGAGCAGTACTTC.

This chain links TRBV4-1 with TRBJ2-2; possibly TRBD1 for D (5 bases). CDR3 length: 15 amino acids. Germline V gene data show CDR1 as MGHRA and CDR2 as YSYEKL. Trimming removed 1 base from V and 8 bases from J, with 14 bases in between. The CDR3 protein is CASSQGTIYRGELFF. As DNA, the CDR3 is TGCGCCAGCAGCCAAGGGACGATTTACAGGGGGGAGCTGTTTTTT.

This chain links TRBV4-3 with TRBJ2-1, with TRBD2 matching 8 bases. The V segment lost 1 base and the J segment 4 bases; nucleotides outside the gene matches: 3. Per germline, CDR1 LGHNA and CDR2 YSLEER. The CDR3 loop spans 15 amino acids. CDR3 sequence: CASSQGLAGYNEQFF. The CDR3 DNA reads TGCGCCAGCAGCCAAGGGCTAGCGGGTTACAATGAGCAGTTCTTC.

V is TRBV7-9 and J is TRBJ2-2; TRBD2 matches at 7 bases. The junction had 12 bases not matched to a gene; V was cut back by 8 bases and J by 0 bases. This CDR3 has 17 residues. Germline assignment: CDR1 SEHNR and CDR2 FQNEAQ (reference sequence). CDR3 loop: CASGEGSSGSNTGELFF. The CDR3 DNA reads TGTGCCAGCGGCGAGGGGAGTAGCGGGTCGAACACCGGGGAGCTGTTTTTT.

The chain has TRBV11-2 and TRBJ2-7; D unclear. Germline V gives CDR1 SGHAT, CDR2 FQNNGV. The V gene lost 3 bases and the J gene lost 4 bases, with 7 bases spanning the gap. This CDR3 region has 12 residues. The CDR3 reads CASSLMGYEQYF. The CDR3 DNA reads as TGTGCCAGCAGCTTGATGGGTTACGAGCAGTACTTC.

This clone appeared once. This sequence joins TRBV6-1 and TRBJ1-3; unclear D gene. This CDR3 is 13 amino acids long. V was trimmed by 2 bases and J by 2 bases, leaving 4 bases between them. The germline gives CDR1 MNHNS, CDR2 SASEGT. The CDR3 bases are TGTGCCAGCAGTGAACCAGCTGGAAACACCATATATTTT. Encoded protein: CASSEPAGNTIYF.

V usage is TRBV7-8 and J usage is TRBJ2-7; 7 nucleotides match TRBD1. The length of the CDR3 is 15 residues. With 1 base clipped from V and 4 bases from J, the junction kept 7 bases outside the gene matches. Germline CDR1 SGHVS, CDR2 FQNEAQ. The CDR3 region has the DNA TGTGCCAGCAGCTTAGGGCAAGGGGGCGGGTACGAGCAGTACTTC. Its protein product is CASSLGQGGGYEQYF.

The J gene is TRBJ1-1, the V gene TRBV29-1; 10 bases are a match to TRBD1. The J segment lost 3 bases and the V segment lost 7 bases, leaving 5 bases of the junction unmatched. CDR3 length: 13 residues. In germline, CDR1 is SQVTM, CDR2 ANQGSEA. CDR3 DNA sequence: TGCAGCGCCGAGGGACAGGGGTACACTGAAGCTTTCTTT. Translating it yields CSAEGQGYTEAFF.

CDR3 residues: CASSLSGRGQETQYF. The CDR3 bases are TGTGCCAGCAGTTTATCAGGAAGGGGCCAAGAGACCCAGTACTTC. The rearrangement uses TRBV28 and TRBJ2-5; maybe TRBD1 (5 bases). With 1 base removed from V and 1 base from J, the gap between germline ends came to 10 bases. The CDR3 is made up of 15 amino acids. Germline values: CDR1 MDHEN, CDR2 SYDVKM.

A word on this clone: One end of the junction does not line up with germline, which may come from a read error. The chain links TRBV20-1 to TRBJ2-7, with D hard to call. The CDR3 runs 11 residues. Germline CDR1 is DFQATT and CDR2 is SNEGSKA (reference sequence). The CDR3 nucleotides are TGCAGTGCTAGAGATGGATCGGGCGCCGGCTTC. Translated: CSARDGSGAGF.

This clone was seen once. This sequence joins TRBV19 and TRBJ2-7; TRBD2 is a possible D gene (6 bases). There are 13 residues in the CDR3. Germline loops: CDR1 LNHDA, CDR2 SQIVND (reference sequence). Trimming took off 5 bases at V and 7 bases at J, with 15 bases between the two ends. The chain's CDR3 is CASSHGLSAEQYF. Written as DNA, the CDR3 is TGTGCCAGTAGTCACGGACTATCGGCTGAGCAGTACTTC. The full variable domain, its missing parts supplied by reference TRBV19 and TRBJ2-7, is DGGITQSPKYLFRKEGQNVTLSCEQNLNHDAMYWYRQDPGQGLRLIYYSQIVNDFQKGDIAEGYSVSREKKESFPLTVTSAQKNPTAFYLCASSHGLSAEQYFGPGTRLTVT.

The chain has TRBV5-1 and TRBJ1-2; D not resolved. Germline CDR1 is SGHRS and CDR2 is YFSETQ. The CDR3 runs 14 residues. V lost 5 bases and J 2 bases, leaving 13 bases between the germline ends. The CDR3 DNA sequence: TGCGCCAGCAGTTCCATACAAGGGAACTATGGCTACACCTTC. As protein: CASSSIQGNYGYTF.